One sample yielded the 8 T cell receptor beta chains listed below, sequenced in a study of blood T cell repertoires in COVID-19. Using immunoSEQ multiplex PCR, the repertoire was profiled, and TCRdb retains in-frame clones only, with some absent. The sample holds some 120,000 clones, 84% seen once. The sample comprised peripheral blood. The origin of the receptors is a human donor in a cohort sampled during active COVID-19.

A single count supports this clone. The chain uses TRBV5-6 and TRBJ1-2, with D perhaps TRBD1 (5 bases). CDR1 is SGHDT and CDR2 is YYEEEE in the germline V gene. The CDR3 has 15 amino acids. V lost 0 bases and J 4 bases, leaving 13 bases between the germline ends. The CDR3 sequence is CASSLASQGGYGYTF. The DNA for the CDR3 is TGTGCCAGCAGCTTGGCCTCTCAGGGTGGCTATGGCTACACCTTC. Together with reference TRBV5-6 and TRBJ1-2, the CDR3 gives the full variable domain: DAGVTQSPTHLIKTRGQQVTLRCSPKSGHDTVSWYQQALGQGPQFIFQYYEEEERQRGNFPDRFSGHQFPNYSSELNVNALLLGDSALYLCASSLASQGGYGYTFGSGTRLTVV.

This clone was counted only a few times. This chain uses TRBV30 with TRBJ2-1; 12 nucleotides line up with TRBD2. With V trimmed by 0 bases and J by 2 bases, 5 bases remained unmatched. The germline gives CDR1 GTSNPN, CDR2 SVGIG (reference sequence). The CDR3 spans 17 residues. For the CDR3, the DNA is TGTGCCTGGAGTGTACCTAGCGGGGGGGCCGCCTACAATGAGCAGTTCTTC. Translated: CAWSVPSGGAAYNEQFF.

The chain has TRBV6-6 and TRBJ2-7, with TRBD1 identical over 7 bases. Trimming at V came to 0 bases and at J to 2 bases, leaving 7 bases not matched to a gene. Germline CDR1 MNHNY, CDR2 SVGAGI (reference sequence). The CDR3 consists of 16 residues. Written as DNA, the CDR3 is TGTGCCAGCAGTTACTCGAGTCAGGGGGAAACCTACGAGCAGTACTTC. Its protein is CASSYSSQGETYEQYF.

The chain has TRBV18 and TRBJ2-2, with 7 bases identical to TRBD2. V lost 1 base, J lost 3 bases, and 2 bases stayed unmatched. CDR3 size: 15 residues. Germline V lookup: CDR1 KGHSH, CDR2 LQKENI. The CDR3 DNA sequence: TGTGCCAGCTCACCACGCCTAGCGGACACCGGGGAGCTGTTTTTT. It encodes CASSPRLADTGELFF.

The V gene is TRBV19, the J gene TRBJ2-5, with TRBD2 matching 7 bases. With 6 bases clipped from V and 5 bases from J, the junction kept 12 bases outside the gene matches. The CDR3 loop spans 15 amino acids. CDR1 and CDR2 from the germline V gene are LNHDA and SQIVND (reference sequence). CDR3 loop: CASSPGAGKGETQYF. CDR3 coding DNA: TGTGCCAGTAGCCCAGGAGCGGGGAAGGGGGAGACCCAGTACTTC.

The rearrangement uses TRBV20-1 and TRBJ2-7; D unresolved. Deletions cut 3 bases from V and 3 bases from J, with 9 bases between. The CDR3 length is 12 residues. Germline CDR1 and CDR2: DFQATT and SNEGSKA (reference sequence). The CDR3 here is CSASLGGYEQYF. The CDR3 DNA sequence: TGCAGTGCTAGTCTTGGCGGCTACGAGCAGTACTTC.

With regard to this clone: In the same sample, other DNA sequences code for this CDR3. This chain connects TRBV6-5 to TRBJ1-3; TRBD1 agrees at 10 bases. Germline assignment: CDR1 MNHEY and CDR2 SVGAGI. The length of the CDR3 is 16 residues. The V and J ends lost 0 bases and 2 bases, in that order; junction bases with no gene match: 1. The CDR3: CASSYSGQGTGNTIYF. The CDR3 coding sequence is TGTGCCAGCAGTTACTCGGGACAGGGGACTGGAAACACCATATATTTT.

This chain uses TRBV19 with TRBJ2-5; 9 bases are shared with TRBD2. With 6 bases clipped from V and 9 bases from J, the junction kept 17 bases outside the gene matches. Germline loops: CDR1 LNHDA, CDR2 SQIVND (reference sequence). CDR3 length: 16 residues. The CDR3 loop is CASSDGSGTSRGAQYF. The CDR3 DNA reads TGTGCCAGTAGCGACGGATCTGGGACTAGCCGGGGTGCCCAGTACTTC.